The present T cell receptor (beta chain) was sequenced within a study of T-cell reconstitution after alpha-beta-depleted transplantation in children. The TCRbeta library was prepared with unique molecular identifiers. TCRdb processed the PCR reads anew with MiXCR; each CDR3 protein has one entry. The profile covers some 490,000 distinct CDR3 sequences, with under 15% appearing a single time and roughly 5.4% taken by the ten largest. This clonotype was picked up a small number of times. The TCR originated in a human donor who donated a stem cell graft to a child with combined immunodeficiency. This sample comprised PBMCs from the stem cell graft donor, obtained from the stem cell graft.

The chain's CDR3 is CASSLTSGGNAYEQYF. The CDR3 DNA follows: TGTGCCAGCAGCTTAACTAGCGGGGGCAATGCCTACGAGCAGTACTTC. The chain recombines TRBV7-2 with TRBJ2-7, with TRBD2 matching over 11 bases. Looked up from germline, CDR1 is SGHTA and CDR2 is FQGNSA. The CDR3 is made up of 16 amino acids. J lost 2 bases, V lost 2 bases, and 5 bases had no gene match.